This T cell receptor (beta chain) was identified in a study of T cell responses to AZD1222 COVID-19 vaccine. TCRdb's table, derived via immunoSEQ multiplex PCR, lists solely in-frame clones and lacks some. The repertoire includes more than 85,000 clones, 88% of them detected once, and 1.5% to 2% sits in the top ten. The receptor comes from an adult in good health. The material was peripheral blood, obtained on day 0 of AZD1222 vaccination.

The CDR3 DNA reads as TGTGCCACCTCCTGGGGTGGCTATGGCTACACCTTC. It translates to CATSWGGYGYTF. This chain uses TRBV7-9 with TRBJ1-2; D remains unclear. Germline CDR1 is SEHNR and CDR2 is FQNEAQ (reference sequence). The CDR3 consists of 12 residues. V was cut by 10 bases and J by 4 bases, with 13 bases left in between.